Listed below are T cell receptor beta chains from one sample, sequenced in a study of PD-L1 blockade in urothelial cancer. Libraries were prepared by immunoSEQ multiplex PCR; TCRdb keeps only in-frame clonotypes and omits some of them. Among 68,000 or so clones listed, roughly 76% were seen once. Specimen: PBMCs, collected around atezolizumab (anti-PD-L1) treatment. These receptors were collected from a man aged 70-80 years with urothelial cancer. Each CDR3 is given with its conserved first and last residue. The D gene is left open where the match is weak. Clone size is stated in some rows and not others, as once, few, many or a class when expanded.

v_gene	d_gene	j_gene	abundance	CDR3aa	CDR3nt
TRBV9	TRBD2	TRBJ2-3	once	CASSPSGSTDTQYF	TGTGCCAGCAGCCCTAGCGGCAGCACAGATACGCAGTATTTT
TRBV11-3	NA	TRBJ2-7	NA	CASSELARPYEQYF	TGTGCCAGCAGCGAACTCGCGAGGCCCTACGAGCAGTACTTC
TRBV6-5	NA	TRBJ2-1	once	CASSYDPDRSYNEQFF	TGTGCCAGCAGTTACGATCCGGACAGATCGTACAATGAGCAGTTCTTC
TRBV6-4	TRBD2	TRBJ2-3	NA	CAILLASSTDTQYF	TGTGCCATCCTACTAGCGTCGTCAACAGATACGCAGTATTTT
TRBV5-5	NA	TRBJ2-3	NA	CASSFGGSTDTQYF	TGTGCCAGCAGCTTTGGGGGGAGCACAGATACGCAGTATTTT
TRBV19	NA	TRBJ1-2	NA	CASMDARGQFYGYTF	TGTGCCAGTATGGATGCACGAGGACAGTTCTATGGCTACACCTTC
TRBV19	NA	TRBJ1-2	once	CASSTQPHRTGYTF	TGTGCCAGTAGTACGCAACCCCACAGGACCGGCTACACCTTC
TRBV6-1	NA	TRBJ1-1	NA	CASSEGAPNTEAFF	TGTGCCAGCAGTGAAGGAGCGCCGAACACTGAAGCTTTCTTT
TRBV7-9	NA	TRBJ1-1	NA	CASSSDTHGTEAFF	TGTGCCAGCAGCTCAGACACACACGGCACTGAAGCTTTCTTT
TRBV11-2	TRBD2	TRBJ2-7	NA	CASSLEREGDEQYF	TGTGCCAGCAGCTTAGAACGGGAGGGTGACGAGCAGTACTTC
TRBV15	NA	TRBJ2-3	once	CATSSELGGADTQYF	TGTGCCACCAGCAGTGAACTAGGAGGGGCAGATACGCAGTATTTT
TRBV2	NA	TRBJ1-5	NA	CASESGSRNQPQHF	TGTGCCAGCGAATCGGGGTCCAGGAATCAGCCCCAGCATTTT
TRBV9	NA	TRBJ2-5	NA	CASSATGEDSETQYF	TGTGCCAGCAGCGCTACGGGAGAAGATAGTGAGACCCAGTACTTC
TRBV10-2	TRBD1	TRBJ1-2	NA	CASSLDRAGYGYTF	TGCGCCAGCAGCTTAGACAGGGCTGGCTATGGCTACACCTTC
TRBV10-3	NA	TRBJ2-3	NA	CAISESAGTDTQYF	TGTGCCATCAGTGAGTCGGCGGGGACAGATACGCAGTATTTT